The next 2 T cell receptor beta chains were all read from a single sample in a study of cytomegalovirus exposure and HLA in healthy donors. The study ran its PCR with 60 Vbeta and 13 Jbeta primers. TCRdb's copy holds only in-frame clones and misses some; the assay was immunoSEQ multiplex PCR. The repertoire holds approximately 170,000 clones, with around 85% as singletons. The sequenced sample consisted of PBMCs. The receptor set was obtained from a human donor in good health.

This clone was seen once. The J gene is TRBJ2-7, the V gene TRBV10-2; 8 nucleotides agree with TRBD2. In germline, CDR1 is WSHSY, CDR2 SAAADI. Trimming took 4 bases from V and 2 from J; bases not matched to a gene: 4. The CDR3 spans 14 residues. Written as DNA, the CDR3 is TGCGCCAGCAGTGTGAGCGGGGGCCCCTACGAGCAGTACTTC. It yields the protein CASSVSGGPYEQYF.

The chain is built from TRBV4-2 and TRBJ1-2; D perhaps matches TRBD1 (5 bases). The germline V gene has CDR1 LGHNA and CDR2 YNFKEQ. The CDR3 has 13 residues. V dropped 4 bases and J dropped 9 bases, with 15 bases sitting between them. The CDR3 spells CASSPPAGGSYTF. The CDR3 DNA reads TGTGCCAGCAGCCCCCCGGCGGGGGGGAGCTACACCTTC.